This T cell receptor beta chain was observed in a study of cytomegalovirus exposure and HLA in healthy donors. This clone has just one count. The antigen is not known. Study results and caveats: Many donors shared some public TCRs, even though most TCR sequences were rare. A prior analysis recorded that most TCR beta V segments were productive about 90% or about 30% of the time.

PCR employed 60 Vbeta and 13 Jbeta primers. Profiled with immunoSEQ multiplex PCR; TCRdb holds only in-frame clones, not every one. The sample consists of about 190,000 clones, 82% of them appearing once. The origin of this receptor is a woman younger than 35 in good health and CMV-seronegative. Sample: PBMCs.

The CDR3 coding sequence is TGTGCCACCAGCAGAGACGCGGGGTTTTACAATGAGCAGTTCTTC. Translation gives CATSRDAGFYNEQFF. The V gene is TRBV15, the J gene TRBJ2-1, with D perhaps TRBD2 (6 bases). Germline CDR1 reads LNHNV; CDR2 reads YYDKDF (reference sequence). CDR3 size: 15 residues. The germline V and J ends were trimmed by 0 bases and 4 bases, with 10 bases remaining between them.